In its sample, the clone carrying this T cell receptor beta chain was seen many times. This sample was taken from a study of Graves' ophthalmopathy and Graves' hyperthyroidism. The CDR3 consists of 13 residues. The germline V gene encodes CDR1 MDHEN and CDR2 SYDVKM. Trimming shortened V by 5 bases and J by 2 bases, and 9 bases separated the two germline ends. Hyperthyroidism qualified as stable when ophthalmopathy did not develop within 18 months of follow-up. The PBMCs used were ones drawn from 8 to 10 ml of fresh peripheral blood. RNA transcripts provided the template for amplifying TCR beta CDR3 regions. The workflow started with a first-round RT-PCR run with HTBI primers and then moved on to a second-round multiplex PCR. TCRdb re-derived calls from the multiplex PCR reads in MiXCR, one entry per CDR3 protein. The table shows 300,000 to 450,000 distinct CDR3 sequences, with about 18% occurring only once.

The TCR was taken from an adult woman with stable Graves' hyperthyroidism. The specimen sequenced was peripheral blood. This chain uses TRBV28 with TRBJ1-1; the D is unclear. The CDR3 nucleotides read TGTGCCAGCAGTCCGACCTCAAACACTGAAGCTTTCTTT. It specifies CASSPTSNTEAFF.